This is a list of T cell receptor beta chains from one sample in a study of control samples from healthy donors and cancer patients. Method: immunoSEQ multiplex PCR; TCRdb's copy keeps in-frame clones and lacks some. The repertoire holds 30,000 to 35,000 clones, with around 86% as singletons. The sample was PBMCs. These receptors were obtained from a woman between 35 and 50 years old with lung cancer. Each CDR3 is given with its conserved first and last residue. Fields, in order: J gene, clone size, D gene, V gene, CDR3 DNA, CDR3 protein. A D gene is named only where the DNA matches it firmly. Size is stated for part of the rows, as once, few or many counts, or as a class when the clone is expanded.

J: TRBJ2-5; size: -; D: -; V: TRBV2; DNA: TGTGCCAGCACTTCCGAGCGGTACCAAGAGACCCAGTACTTC; CDR3: CASTSERYQETQYF
J: TRBJ1-2; size: -; D: -; V: TRBV15; DNA: TGTGCCACCAGCAGAGATCTGACCTCCGGTGGCTACACCTTC; CDR3: CATSRDLTSGGYTF
J: TRBJ1-4; size: -; D: -; V: TRBV11-2; DNA: TGTGCCAGCAGCCGACGCCGTGAAAAACTGTTTTTT; CDR3: CASSRRREKLFF
J: TRBJ1-2; size: -; D: -; V: TRBV11-2; DNA: TGTGCCAGCAGCTTAGCAGGCTTCGGGACGGACTACTATGGCTACACCTTC; CDR3: CASSLAGFGTDYYGYTF
J: TRBJ2-1; size: -; D: -; V: TRBV5-4; DNA: TGTGCCAGCAGCCCCGACCCGGCCGGAAATGAGCAGTTCTTC; CDR3: CASSPDPAGNEQFF
J: TRBJ1-3; size: -; D: -; V: TRBV6-5; DNA: TGTGCCAGCAGTTACTCCTTGGACAGCACCATATATTTT; CDR3: CASSYSLDSTIYF
J: TRBJ1-1; size: -; D: -; V: TRBV19; DNA: TGTGCCAGTAGTACCCCGGGGCAGCAGCTCGAAGCTTTCTTT; CDR3: CASSTPGQQLEAFF
J: TRBJ2-5; size: -; D: TRBD2; V: TRBV7-8; DNA: TGTGCCAGCAGCTTAGGTAGCGGGGGGGCAGAGGAGACCCAGTACTTC; CDR3: CASSLGSGGAEETQYF
J: TRBJ1-2; size: -; D: -; V: TRBV5-1; DNA: TGCGCCAGCACCATAGGAGGGCCCTATGGCTACACCTTC; CDR3: CASTIGGPYGYTF
J: TRBJ1-1; size: -; D: -; V: TRBV20-1; DNA: TGCAGTGCTAGTCTTATCGGGGGTAGCACTGAAGCTTTCTTT; CDR3: CSASLIGGSTEAFF
J: TRBJ2-7; size: -; D: -; V: TRBV11-2; DNA: TGTGCCAGCAGCTTAGGGGGGGAATACGAGCAGTACTTC; CDR3: CASSLGGEYEQYF
J: TRBJ1-1; size: -; D: -; V: TRBV28; DNA: TGTGCCAGCAGTTTTCAGTACACTGAAGCTTTCTTT; CDR3: CASSFQYTEAFF
J: TRBJ1-5; size: -; D: TRBD1; V: TRBV19; DNA: TGTGCCAGTAGTATAGGGGGACAGGGAAAAAATAGCAATCAGCCCCAGCATTTT; CDR3: CASSIGGQGKNSNQPQHF
J: TRBJ1-6; size: -; D: -; V: TRBV14; DNA: TGTGCCAGCAGCCAAAACGAGAGGGGGAATTCACCCCTCCACTTT; CDR3: CASSQNERGNSPLHF
J: TRBJ1-1; size: -; D: -; V: TRBV9; DNA: TGTGCCAGCAGCGTACAGACGAACACTGAAGCTTTCTTT; CDR3: CASSVQTNTEAFF
J: TRBJ1-2; size: -; D: TRBD1; V: TRBV5-4; DNA: TGTGCCAGCAGCTCTATTAACCTGGGACAGGGCTCCGGCTACACCTTC; CDR3: CASSSINLGQGSGYTF
J: TRBJ1-6; size: -; D: -; V: TRBV7-6; DNA: TGTGCCAGCAGGACTGACAGCTCCTATAATTCACCCCTCCACTTT; CDR3: CASRTDSSYNSPLHF
J: TRBJ2-5; size: -; D: -; V: TRBV6-2/TRBV6-3; DNA: TGTGCCAGCAGTTACTCGATTACCCTAGAGACCCAGTACTTC; CDR3: CASSYSITLETQYF
J: TRBJ2-3; size: -; D: -; V: TRBV7-2; DNA: TGTGCCAGCAGCTTAGGCCCCCAGGGGAAAGATACGCAGTATTTT; CDR3: CASSLGPQGKDTQYF
J: TRBJ1-1; size: -; D: -; V: TRBV6-5; DNA: TGTGCCAGCGGTTCCCGGGACACAATGAACACTGAAGCTTTCTTT; CDR3: CASGSRDTMNTEAFF
J: TRBJ2-1; size: -; D: -; V: TRBV5-4; DNA: TGTGCCAGCAGCTCCCCCGGATCCCACAATGAGCAGTTCTTC; CDR3: CASSSPGSHNEQFF
J: TRBJ1-6; size: -; D: TRBD1; V: TRBV10-3; DNA: TGTGCCATCAGAGCCGGGACAGGGTCAGCTTCACCCCTCCACTTT; CDR3: CAIRAGTGSASPLHF
J: TRBJ1-2; size: -; D: -; V: TRBV19; DNA: TGTGCCAGTACCATATCCCGGGGGGTCGGCGGCTACACCTTC; CDR3: CASTISRGVGGYTF
J: TRBJ2-6; size: -; D: -; V: TRBV7-9; DNA: TGTGCCAGCAGCTCCCGGCCCTCTGGGGCCAACGTCCTGACTTTC; CDR3: CASSSRPSGANVLTF
J: TRBJ2-2; size: few; D: -; V: TRBV5-1; DNA: TGCGCCAGCAGCCCCCAGGGGTCCACCGGGGAGCTGTTTTTT; CDR3: CASSPQGSTGELFF
J: TRBJ2-2; size: -; D: -; V: TRBV12-2; DNA: TGTGCAAGTCGCTTTTCAAGGGCTACCCTTCGACCCGCCCTACCACCCGCGAAGGCCGGGGAGCTGTTTTTT; CDR3: CASRFSRATLRPALPPAKAGELFF
J: TRBJ1-3; size: -; D: -; V: TRBV5-1; DNA: TGCGCCAGCACCCACTGGGCCTTAAGCTCTGGAAACACCATATATTTT; CDR3: CASTHWALSSGNTIYF
J: TRBJ1-1; size: -; D: -; V: TRBV6-2/TRBV6-3; DNA: TGTGCCAGCAGTCCGACAGCCAACACTGAAGCTTTCTTT; CDR3: CASSPTANTEAFF
J: TRBJ2-1; size: -; D: -; V: TRBV14; DNA: TGTGCCAGCAGCCAAGATCAGTACAATGAGCAGTTCTTC; CDR3: CASSQDQYNEQFF
J: TRBJ1-6; size: -; D: -; V: TRBV6-1; DNA: TGTGCCAGCAGTGAACGGATTGGGGGAACGGCGGGACCTGGAGGGAATTCACCCCTCCACTTT; CDR3: CASSERIGGTAGPGGNSPLHF
J: TRBJ2-3; size: -; D: -; V: TRBV3-1/TRBV3-2; DNA: TGTGCCAGCAGCCAAGGACCCAGAGGGGGCACAGATACGCAGTATTTT; CDR3: CASSQGPRGGTDTQYF
J: TRBJ1-1; size: -; D: -; V: TRBV5-1; DNA: TGCGCCAGCAGCTTGGGCGCCGGCTTGAACACTGAAGCTTTCTTT; CDR3: CASSLGAGLNTEAFF
J: TRBJ1-3; size: -; D: -; V: TRBV9; DNA: TGTGCCAGCAGCCCCCTAAGCAGGGGTGGAAACACCATATATTTT; CDR3: CASSPLSRGGNTIYF
J: TRBJ1-3; size: once; D: -; V: TRBV28; DNA: TGTGCCAGCAGTTCCATAGTCGGGACTCCTGGAAACACCATATATTTT; CDR3: CASSSIVGTPGNTIYF
J: TRBJ1-3; size: -; D: TRBD1; V: TRBV4-3; DNA: TGCGCCAGCAGCCAAGAATACGTAGACGACAGGGCTGGAAACACCATATATTTT; CDR3: CASSQEYVDDRAGNTIYF
J: TRBJ2-1; size: -; D: -; V: TRBV5-4; DNA: TGTGCCAGCAGCTTGGGTGTCACGGTAGCGGAGGATGAGCAGTTCTTC; CDR3: CASSLGVTVAEDEQFF
J: TRBJ1-3; size: medium-sized; D: -; V: TRBV25-1; DNA: TGTGCCAGCAGTGCCATCGACGGACGCTCTGGAAACACCATATATTTT; CDR3: CASSAIDGRSGNTIYF
J: TRBJ2-3; size: -; D: -; V: TRBV24-1; DNA: TGTGCCACCAGTGAAACCGGGACAGGCGGGGGTTATACGCAGTATTTT; CDR3: CATSETGTGGGYTQYF
J: TRBJ1-4; size: -; D: TRBD1; V: TRBV6-5; DNA: TGTGCCAGCAGGGGGACAGCTTTCACTAATGAAAAACTGTTTTTT; CDR3: CASRGTAFTNEKLFF
J: TRBJ2-7; size: -; D: -; V: TRBV11-2; DNA: TGTGCCAGCAGCTTAGGATTAGGAGGGCGCCCCTACGAGCAGTACTTC; CDR3: CASSLGLGGRPYEQYF
J: TRBJ2-3; size: -; D: -; V: TRBV15; DNA: TGTGCCACCAGCAGAGATCGGGGGGCAGACACAGATACGCAGTATTTT; CDR3: CATSRDRGADTDTQYF
J: TRBJ1-3; size: -; D: -; V: TRBV30; DNA: TGTGCCTGGAGTGGTGGACAAGGGAGGACTGGAAACACCATATATTTT; CDR3: CAWSGGQGRTGNTIYF
J: TRBJ1-1; size: -; D: TRBD1; V: TRBV5-1; DNA: TGCGCCAGCAGTTCCGGGACAGGTGTTCCAGCTTTCTTT; CDR3: CASSSGTGVPAFF
J: TRBJ2-7; size: -; D: -; V: TRBV28; DNA: TGTGCCAGCAGCCGGACCGGTCCGAACTACGAGCAGTACTTC; CDR3: CASSRTGPNYEQYF
J: TRBJ1-1; size: few; D: -; V: TRBV29-1; DNA: TGCAGCGTCGGAGATAGAGGCACTGAAGCTTTCTTT; CDR3: CSVGDRGTEAFF
J: TRBJ2-3; size: -; D: TRBD2; V: TRBV7-2; DNA: TGTGCCAGCAGCTCGATACTAGCGGGGGGCACAGATACGCAGTATTTT; CDR3: CASSSILAGGTDTQYF
J: TRBJ1-1; size: -; D: TRBD1; V: TRBV28; DNA: TGTGCCAGCAGTGCGGACAGGGGAAGTGGCACTGAAGCTTTCTTT; CDR3: CASSADRGSGTEAFF
J: TRBJ2-1; size: few; D: -; V: TRBV11-3; DNA: TGTGCCAGCAGCTACACTAGTACCTACAATGAGCAGTTCTTC; CDR3: CASSYTSTYNEQFF
J: TRBJ2-4; size: -; D: TRBD1; V: TRBV6-6; DNA: TGTGCCAGCAGTCAGGACAGGGGGAACATTCAGTACTTC; CDR3: CASSQDRGNIQYF
J: TRBJ1-1; size: few; D: -; V: TRBV19; DNA: TGTGCCAGTAGTTGGGGGCCCCTGAACACTGAAGCTTTCTTT; CDR3: CASSWGPLNTEAFF
J: TRBJ2-5; size: -; D: -; V: TRBV5-5; DNA: TGTGCCAGCAGCTTGATCGGATCCGAAGAGACCCAGTACTTC; CDR3: CASSLIGSEETQYF
J: TRBJ1-1; size: -; D: -; V: TRBV9; DNA: TGTGCCAGCAGCCCCTACGTCCTGAACACTGAAGCTTTCTTT; CDR3: CASSPYVLNTEAFF